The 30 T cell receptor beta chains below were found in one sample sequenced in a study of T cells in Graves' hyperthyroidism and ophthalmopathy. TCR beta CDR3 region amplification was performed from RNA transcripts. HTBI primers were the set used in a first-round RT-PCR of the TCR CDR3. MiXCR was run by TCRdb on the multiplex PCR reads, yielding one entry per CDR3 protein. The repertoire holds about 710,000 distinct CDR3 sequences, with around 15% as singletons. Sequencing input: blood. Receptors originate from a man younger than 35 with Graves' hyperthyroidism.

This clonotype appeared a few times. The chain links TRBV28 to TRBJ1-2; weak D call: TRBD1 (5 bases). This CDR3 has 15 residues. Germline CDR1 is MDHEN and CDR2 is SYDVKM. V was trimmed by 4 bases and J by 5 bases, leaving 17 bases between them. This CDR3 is CASSYPTGFGYGYTF. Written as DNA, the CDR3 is TGTGCCAGCAGTTATCCTACAGGTTTTGGTTATGGCTACACCTTC.

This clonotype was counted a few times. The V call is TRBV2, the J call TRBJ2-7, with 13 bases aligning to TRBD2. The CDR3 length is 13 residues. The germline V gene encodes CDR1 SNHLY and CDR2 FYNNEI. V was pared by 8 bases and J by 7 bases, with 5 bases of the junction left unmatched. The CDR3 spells CASQGLAGAEQYF. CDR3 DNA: TGTGCCAGCCAAGGACTAGCGGGAGCGGAGCAGTACTTC.

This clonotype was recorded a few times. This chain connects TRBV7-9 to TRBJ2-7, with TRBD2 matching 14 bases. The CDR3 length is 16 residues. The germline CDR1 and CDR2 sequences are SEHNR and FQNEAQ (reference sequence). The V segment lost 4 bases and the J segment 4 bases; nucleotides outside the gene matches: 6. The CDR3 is CASSSTSGRGGYEQYF. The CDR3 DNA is TGTGCCAGCAGCTCGACTAGCGGGAGGGGGGGATACGAGCAGTACTTC. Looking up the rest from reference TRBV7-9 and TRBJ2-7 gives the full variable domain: DTGVSQNPRHKITKRGQNVTFRCDPISEHNRLYWYRQTLGQGPEFLTYFQNEAQLEKSRLLSDRFSAERPKGSFSTLEIQRTEQGDSAMYLCASSSTSGRGGYEQYFGPGTRLTVT.

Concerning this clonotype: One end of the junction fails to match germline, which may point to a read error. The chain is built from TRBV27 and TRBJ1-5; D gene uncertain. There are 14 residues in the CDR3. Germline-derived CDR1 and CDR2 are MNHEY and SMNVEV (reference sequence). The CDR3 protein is CASSRGPSNQPRHF. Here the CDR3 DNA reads TGTGCCAGCAGTCGGGGTCCTAGCAATCAGCCCCGGCATTTT.

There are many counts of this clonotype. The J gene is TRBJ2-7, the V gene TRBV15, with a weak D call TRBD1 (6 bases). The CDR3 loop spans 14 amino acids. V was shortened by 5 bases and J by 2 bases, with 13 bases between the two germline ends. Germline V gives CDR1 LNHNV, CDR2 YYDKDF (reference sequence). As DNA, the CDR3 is TGTGCCACCAGCGGCCTCAGGGGACCCTACGAGCAGTACTTC. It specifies CATSGLRGPYEQYF.

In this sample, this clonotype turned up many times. The DNA for the CDR3 is TGTGCCAGCAGTTTATTCCCGCAGGGACAAGAACAGCCCCAGCATTTT. Its translation is CASSLFPQGQEQPQHF. The chain employs TRBV28 and TRBJ1-5; the D gene is possibly TRBD1 (6 bases). Trimming took off 1 base at V and 7 bases at J, with 17 bases between the two ends. This CDR3 is 16 amino acids long. Looked up from germline, CDR1 is MDHEN and CDR2 is SYDVKM.

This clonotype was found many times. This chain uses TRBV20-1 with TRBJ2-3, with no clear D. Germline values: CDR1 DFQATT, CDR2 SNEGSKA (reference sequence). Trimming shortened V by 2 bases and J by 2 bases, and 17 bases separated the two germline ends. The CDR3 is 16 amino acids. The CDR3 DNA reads TGCAGTGCTAGACCCCCCCCCGGCAAGGACACAGATACGCAGTATTTT. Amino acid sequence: CSARPPPGKDTDTQYF.

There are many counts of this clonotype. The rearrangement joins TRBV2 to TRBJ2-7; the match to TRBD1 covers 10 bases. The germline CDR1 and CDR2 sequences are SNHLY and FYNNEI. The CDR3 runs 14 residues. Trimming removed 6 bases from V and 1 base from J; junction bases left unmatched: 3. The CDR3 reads CASRRQGASYEQYF. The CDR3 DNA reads TGTGCCAGCAGGAGACAGGGGGCGTCCTACGAGCAGTACTTC.

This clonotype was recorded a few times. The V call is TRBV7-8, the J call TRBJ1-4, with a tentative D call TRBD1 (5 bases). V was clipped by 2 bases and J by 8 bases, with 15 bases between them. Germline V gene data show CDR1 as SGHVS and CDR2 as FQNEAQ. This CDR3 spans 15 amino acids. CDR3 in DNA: TGTGCCAGCAGCTTACCGGACACGACGAGGGAAAAACTGTTTTTT. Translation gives CASSLPDTTREKLFF.

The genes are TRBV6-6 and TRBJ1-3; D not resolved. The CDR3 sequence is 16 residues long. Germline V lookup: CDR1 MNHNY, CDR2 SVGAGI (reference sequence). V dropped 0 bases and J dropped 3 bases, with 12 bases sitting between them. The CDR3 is CASSYSAAWGGNTIYF. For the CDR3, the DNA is TGTGCCAGCAGTTACTCAGCGGCCTGGGGTGGAAACACCATATATTTT.

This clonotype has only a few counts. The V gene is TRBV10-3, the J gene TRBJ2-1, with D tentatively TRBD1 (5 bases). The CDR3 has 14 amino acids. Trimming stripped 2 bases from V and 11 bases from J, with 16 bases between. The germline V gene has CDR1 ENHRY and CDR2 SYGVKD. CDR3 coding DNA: TGTGCCATCAGTGAGACGCGACAGAAATTTAAGCAGTTCTTC. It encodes CAISETRQKFKQFF.

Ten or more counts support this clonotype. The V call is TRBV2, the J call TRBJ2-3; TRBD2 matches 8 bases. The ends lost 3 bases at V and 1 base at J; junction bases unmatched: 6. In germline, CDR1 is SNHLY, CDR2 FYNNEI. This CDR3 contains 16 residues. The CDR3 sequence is CASSELAGRRTDTQYF. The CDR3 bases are TGTGCCAGCAGTGAGCTAGCGGGTCGACGCACAGATACGCAGTATTTT.

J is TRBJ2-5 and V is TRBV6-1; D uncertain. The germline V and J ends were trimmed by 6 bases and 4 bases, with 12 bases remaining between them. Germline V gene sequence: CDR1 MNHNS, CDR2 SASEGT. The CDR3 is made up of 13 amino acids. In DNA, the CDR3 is TGTGCCAGCAGCAAGCAGGTGAGAGAGACCCAGTACTTC. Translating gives CASSKQVRETQYF.

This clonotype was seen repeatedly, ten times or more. The CDR3 protein is CASSLTTEREFNYNEQFF. CDR3 nucleotides: TGTGCCAGCAGCTTAACGACCGAGCGGGAGTTTAACTACAATGAGCAGTTCTTC. The rearrangement links TRBV11-1 to TRBJ2-1; the match to TRBD2 covers 8 bases. Germline CDR1 SGHAT, CDR2 FQDESV (reference sequence). J gave up 3 bases and V 2 bases, and 12 bases lay outside the gene matches. This CDR3 comprises 18 residues.

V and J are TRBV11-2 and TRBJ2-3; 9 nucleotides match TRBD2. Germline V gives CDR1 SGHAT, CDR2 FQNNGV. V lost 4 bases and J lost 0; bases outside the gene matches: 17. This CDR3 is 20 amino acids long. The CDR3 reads CASSSGTDSGTSPSTDTQYF. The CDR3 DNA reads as TGTGCCAGCAGCTCCGGGACAGACAGCGGGACTAGCCCTAGCACAGATACGCAGTATTTT.

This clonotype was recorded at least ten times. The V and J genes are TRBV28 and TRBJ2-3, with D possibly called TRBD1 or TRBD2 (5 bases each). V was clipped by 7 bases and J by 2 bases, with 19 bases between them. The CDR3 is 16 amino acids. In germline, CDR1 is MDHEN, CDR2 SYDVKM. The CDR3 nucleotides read TGTGCCAGCACCCTCGAGGGGAGACTTCTCACAGATACGCAGTATTTT. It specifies CASTLEGRLLTDTQYF.

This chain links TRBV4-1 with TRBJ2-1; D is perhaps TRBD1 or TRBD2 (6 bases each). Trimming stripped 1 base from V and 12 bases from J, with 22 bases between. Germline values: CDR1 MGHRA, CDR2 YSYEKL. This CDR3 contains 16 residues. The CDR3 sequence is CASSQGLAAGRGRQFF. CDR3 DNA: TGCGCCAGCAGCCAAGGGTTGGCGGCCGGCCGGGGGCGGCAGTTCTTC.

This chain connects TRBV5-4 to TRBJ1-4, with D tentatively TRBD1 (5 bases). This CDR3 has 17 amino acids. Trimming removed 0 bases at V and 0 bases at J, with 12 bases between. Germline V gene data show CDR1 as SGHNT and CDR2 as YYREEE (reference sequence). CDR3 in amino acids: CASSLGDSTSTNEKLFF. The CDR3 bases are TGTGCCAGCAGCTTGGGAGACAGTACCTCAACTAATGAAAAACTGTTTTTT. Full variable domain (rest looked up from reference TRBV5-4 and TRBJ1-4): ETGVTQSPTHLIKTRGQQVTLRCSSQSGHNTVSWYQQALGQGPQFIFQYYREEENGRGNFPPRFSGLQFPNYSSELNVNALELDDSALYLCASSLGDSTSTNEKLFFGSGTQLSVL.

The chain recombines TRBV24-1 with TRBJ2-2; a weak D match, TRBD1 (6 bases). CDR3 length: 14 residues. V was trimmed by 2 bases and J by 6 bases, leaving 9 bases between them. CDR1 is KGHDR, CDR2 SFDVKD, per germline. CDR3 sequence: CATSDSQGSGELFF. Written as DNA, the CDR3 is TGTGCCACCAGTGATTCTCAGGGGTCCGGGGAGCTGTTTTTT.

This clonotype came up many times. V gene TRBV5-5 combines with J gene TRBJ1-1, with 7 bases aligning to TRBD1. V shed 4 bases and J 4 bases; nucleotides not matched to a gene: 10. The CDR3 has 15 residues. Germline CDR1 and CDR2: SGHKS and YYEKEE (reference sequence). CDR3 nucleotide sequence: TGTGCCAGCAGCGCCCAAACAGGGGTGGGCACTGAAGCTTTCTTT. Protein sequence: CASSAQTGVGTEAFF.

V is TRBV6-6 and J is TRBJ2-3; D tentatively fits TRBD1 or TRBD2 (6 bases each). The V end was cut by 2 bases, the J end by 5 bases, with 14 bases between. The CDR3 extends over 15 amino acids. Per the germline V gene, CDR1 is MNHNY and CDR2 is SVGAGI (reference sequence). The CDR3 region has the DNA TGTGCCAGCAGTTACGGAGGGGGTGACAGAGATACGCAGTATTTT. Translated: CASSYGGGDRDTQYF.

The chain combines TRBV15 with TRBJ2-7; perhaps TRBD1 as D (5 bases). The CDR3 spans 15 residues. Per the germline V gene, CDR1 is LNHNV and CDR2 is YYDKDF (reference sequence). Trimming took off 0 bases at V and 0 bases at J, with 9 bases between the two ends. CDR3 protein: CATSREHRSSYEQYF. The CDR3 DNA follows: TGTGCCACCAGCAGAGAGCACAGGAGCTCCTACGAGCAGTACTTC.

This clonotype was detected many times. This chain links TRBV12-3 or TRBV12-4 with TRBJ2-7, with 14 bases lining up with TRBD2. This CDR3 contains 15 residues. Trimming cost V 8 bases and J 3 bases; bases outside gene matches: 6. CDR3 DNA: TGTGCCAGCGCCGGACTAGCGGGAGGATTCTACGAGCAGTACTTC. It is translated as CASAGLAGGFYEQYF.

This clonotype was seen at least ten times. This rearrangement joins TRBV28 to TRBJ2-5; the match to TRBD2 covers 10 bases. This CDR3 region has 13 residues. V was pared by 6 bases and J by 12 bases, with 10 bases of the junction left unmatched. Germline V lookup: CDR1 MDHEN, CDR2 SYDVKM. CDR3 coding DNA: TGTGCCAGCAGACTGAGCGGGAGGGGGGTGGAGTACTTC. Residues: CASRLSGRGVEYF.

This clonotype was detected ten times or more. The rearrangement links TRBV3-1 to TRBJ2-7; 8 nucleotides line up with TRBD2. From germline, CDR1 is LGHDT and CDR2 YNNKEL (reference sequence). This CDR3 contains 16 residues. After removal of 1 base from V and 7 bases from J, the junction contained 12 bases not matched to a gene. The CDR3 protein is CASSQAPPAGALEQYF. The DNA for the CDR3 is TGTGCCAGCAGCCAAGCACCCCCAGCGGGGGCCTTGGAGCAGTACTTC.

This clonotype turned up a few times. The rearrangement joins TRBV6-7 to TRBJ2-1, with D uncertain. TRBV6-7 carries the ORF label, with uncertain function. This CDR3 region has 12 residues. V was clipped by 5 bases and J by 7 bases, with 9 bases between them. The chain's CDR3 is CASSPVLNEQFF. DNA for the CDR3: TGTGCCAGCAGTCCCGTACTGAATGAGCAGTTCTTC.

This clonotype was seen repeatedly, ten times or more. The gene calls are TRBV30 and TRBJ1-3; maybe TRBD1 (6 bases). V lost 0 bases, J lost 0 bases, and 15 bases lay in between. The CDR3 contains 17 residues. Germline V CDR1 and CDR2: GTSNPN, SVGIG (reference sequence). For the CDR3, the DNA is TGTGCCTGGAGTGTAGCGCGGACAGCCGGCTCTGGAAACACCATATATTTT. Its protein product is CAWSVARTAGSGNTIYF.

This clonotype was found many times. CDR3 residues: CSGILQGYEQYF. The CDR3 DNA sequence: TGCAGCGGCATCCTACAGGGCTACGAGCAGTACTTC. The chain is built from TRBV29-1 and TRBJ2-7; possibly TRBD1 for D (6 bases). The CDR3 sequence is 12 residues long. Germline CDR1 and CDR2: SQVTM and ANQGSEA. V lost 7 bases, J lost 3 bases, and 13 bases lay in between.

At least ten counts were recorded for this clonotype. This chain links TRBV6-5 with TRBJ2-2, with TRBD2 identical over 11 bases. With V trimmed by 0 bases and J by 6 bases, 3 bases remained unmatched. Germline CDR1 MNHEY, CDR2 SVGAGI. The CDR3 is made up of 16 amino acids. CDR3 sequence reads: CASSYSTSGTAGELFF. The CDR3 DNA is TGTGCCAGCAGTTACTCGACTAGCGGGACAGCCGGGGAGCTGTTTTTT.

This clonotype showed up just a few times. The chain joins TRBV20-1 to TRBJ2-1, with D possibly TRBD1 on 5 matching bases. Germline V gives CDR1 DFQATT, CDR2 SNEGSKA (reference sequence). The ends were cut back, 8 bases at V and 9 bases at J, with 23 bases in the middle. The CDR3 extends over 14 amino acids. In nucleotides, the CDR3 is TGCAGTTCCGTAGACAGAGGCAGGGTAGGTGAGCAGTTCTTC. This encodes CSSVDRGRVGEQFF.